One sample yielded the 19 T cell receptor beta chains listed below, sequenced in a study of neurological immune-mediated disorders. Time point described: technical triplicate 1. Each CDR3 protein gets one entry after TCRdb re-called the 5' RACE reads with MiXCR. The data hold some 38,000 distinct CDR3 sequences, with 8.5% to 14% observed a single time. The sample comprised PBMCs. The receptors were sampled from a man aged 55 to 70 with HTLV-1-associated myelopathy (HAM/TSP).

At least ten counts were recorded for this clonotype. The chain joins TRBV6-5 to TRBJ2-3; D uncertain. The CDR3 is made up of 11 amino acids. The germline gives CDR1 MNHEY, CDR2 SVGAGI. Between the trimmed V and J ends, which lost 10 bases and 2 bases, there was a span of 7 bases. This CDR3 reads CATQLTDTQYF. CDR3 DNA sequence: TGTGCCACCCAGCTCACAGATACGCAGTATTTT.

This clonotype occurred many times. The rearrangement links TRBV5-5 to TRBJ2-1, with D hard to call. This CDR3 is built from 16 residues. CDR1 and CDR2 from the germline V gene are SGHKS and YYEKEE (reference sequence). The V end lost 0 bases, the J end lost 1 base, and 11 bases lay between the germline ends. The CDR3 loop reads CASSLEAARSYNEQFF. The CDR3 nucleotides are TGTGCCAGCAGCTTGGAGGCAGCCCGTTCCTACAATGAGCAGTTCTTC.

This clonotype was seen repeatedly, ten times or more. The V call is TRBV5-1, the J call TRBJ2-1; D may be TRBD2 (5 bases). Trimming shortened V by 4 bases and J by 7 bases, and 9 bases separated the two germline ends. This CDR3 comprises 12 residues. The germline V gene has CDR1 SGHRS and CDR2 YFSETQ. CDR3 amino acids: CASSVRENEQFF. The DNA of the CDR3 is TGCGCCAGCAGCGTTAGGGAGAATGAGCAGTTCTTC.

This clonotype appeared many times. The chain uses TRBV3-1 and TRBJ2-5; D uncertain. This CDR3 region has 14 residues. Germline V gives CDR1 LGHDT, CDR2 YNNKEL (reference sequence). Trimming cost V 1 base and J 5 bases, with 11 bases left between them. CDR3 nucleotide sequence: TGTGCCAGCAGCCAAGGGGGTGGGGTCGAGACCCAGTACTTC. It encodes CASSQGGGVETQYF.

Comments on this clonotype: At one of its ends the junction is not consistent with the germline gene, which may arise from a read error. The chain employs TRBV25-1 and TRBJ2-3; 7 positions match TRBD2. Germline assignment: CDR1 MGHDK and CDR2 SYGVNS. This CDR3 comprises 15 residues. The CDR3 loop is CVSSESPLAVDTQYF. The CDR3 DNA reads TGTGTCAGCAGTGAATCCCCCCTAGCGGTAGATACGCAGTATTTT.

This clonotype was observed many times. V and J are TRBV6-5 and TRBJ2-5; D tentatively fits TRBD1 or TRBD2 (5 bases each). The CDR3 contains 17 residues. The ends were cut back, 5 bases at V and 1 base at J, with 20 bases in the middle. Germline V gives CDR1 MNHEY, CDR2 SVGAGI. CDR3 residues: CASSRGTAGGVQETQYF. The DNA for the CDR3 is TGTGCCAGCAGTCGTGGGACCGCCGGTGGGGTCCAAGAGACCCAGTACTTC.

This clonotype was picked up many times. The chain uses TRBV12-3 or TRBV12-4 and TRBJ2-1, with D maybe TRBD2 (6 bases). The CDR3 is 14 amino acids. Trimming shortened V by 7 bases and J by 3 bases, and 13 bases separated the two germline ends. This CDR3 reads CASNVASDYNEQFF. The CDR3 nucleotides are TGTGCCAGCAACGTGGCTAGCGACTACAATGAGCAGTTCTTC.

As regards this clonotype: This may stem from a read error, because a much larger clone lies one nucleotide away. The conserved phenylalanine or tryptophan normally closing the CDR3 is absent here, so this likely arose from a read error. The V and J genes are TRBV30 and TRBJ2-1, with no clear D. Germline assignment: CDR1 GTSNPN and CDR2 SVGIG (reference sequence). V shed 2 bases and J shed 6 bases, with 8 bases lying between them. This CDR3 contains 12 residues. The chain's CDR3 is CAWSRQSNEQFV. CDR3 bases: TGTGCCTGGAGTAGGCAGAGCAATGAGCAGTTCGTC.

V is TRBV20-1 and J is TRBJ1-1; D is possibly TRBD1 (6 bases). The CDR3 spans 13 residues. Germline V gene lookup returns CDR1 DFQATT and CDR2 SNEGSKA (reference sequence). V was trimmed by 2 bases and J by 6 bases, leaving 13 bases between them. This CDR3 is CSARWSGASEAFF. The CDR3 nucleotides are TGCAGTGCTAGATGGTCGGGGGCGTCTGAAGCTTTCTTT.

In this sample, this clonotype turned up many times. This rearrangement joins TRBV5-1 to TRBJ1-2; D is ambiguous. CDR3 size: 14 residues. V dropped 0 bases and J dropped 4 bases, with 10 bases sitting between them. Germline V lookup: CDR1 SGHRS, CDR2 YFSETQ. Here the CDR3 DNA reads TGCGCCAGCAGCTTGGGAAGGGCGGCCTATGGCTACACCTTC. This encodes CASSLGRAAYGYTF.

This clonotype was seen repeatedly, ten times or more. In nucleotides, the CDR3 is TGTGCCAGCAGCACAGGGACAGGGGCGCCCTATGGCTACACCTTC. Encoded protein: CASSTGTGAPYGYTF. This sequence joins TRBV9 and TRBJ1-2; 10 nucleotides match TRBD1. CDR3 size: 15 residues. The V and J ends lost 4 bases and 4 bases, in that order; junction bases with no gene match: 7. Germline V CDR1 and CDR2: SGDLS, YYNGEE.

This sequence joins TRBV10-3 and TRBJ2-2; D gene ambiguous. V was pared by 0 bases and J by 9 bases, with 11 bases between. CDR1 and CDR2 from the germline V gene are ENHRY and SYGVKD. The length of the CDR3 is 14 residues. The CDR3 spells CAISESVAGRELFF. The CDR3 DNA reads as TGTGCCATCAGTGAGTCAGTAGCCGGCCGGGAGCTGTTTTTT.

This clonotype is judged medium-sized. This chain joins TRBV28 and TRBJ1-2, with D hard to call. There are 14 residues in the CDR3. Germline CDR1 and CDR2: MDHEN and SYDVKM. V was shortened by 6 bases and J by 4 bases, with 15 bases between the two germline ends. The CDR3 region is CASSWQVYPYGYTF. The CDR3 DNA sequence: TGTGCCAGCAGCTGGCAGGTCTATCCCTATGGCTACACCTTC.

This clonotype has a count of ten or more. The V gene is TRBV7-2, the J gene TRBJ2-7; tentatively, D is TRBD1 or TRBD2 (5 bases each). This CDR3 is 15 amino acids long. The germline V gene encodes CDR1 SGHTA and CDR2 FQGNSA. The V gene lost 3 bases and the J gene lost 0 bases, with 12 bases spanning the gap. The CDR3 protein is CASSFGTAISYEQYF. The CDR3 DNA reads as TGTGCCAGCAGCTTTGGGACGGCGATCTCCTACGAGCAGTACTTC.

This clonotype was detected ten times or more. This chain connects TRBV12-3 or TRBV12-4 to TRBJ2-2; D possibly matches TRBD1 or TRBD2 (5 bases each). The CDR3 runs 18 residues. V lost 3 bases to trimming and J lost 2 bases, with 19 bases between them. This CDR3 reads CASSFGAPGRRNTGELFF. DNA for the CDR3: TGTGCCAGCAGTTTCGGGGCACCGGGACGGCGAAACACCGGGGAGCTGTTTTTT.

The CDR3 here is CASPRGNRGNTIYF. CDR3 coding DNA: TGTGCCAGCCCAAGGGGAAACCGGGGAAACACCATATATTTT. This chain connects TRBV11-2 to TRBJ1-3; D possibly corresponds to TRBD1 (5 bases). The CDR3 is 14 amino acids. Germline V gene lookup returns CDR1 SGHAT and CDR2 FQNNGV. Trimming stripped 8 bases from V and 4 bases from J, with 15 bases between.

This clonotype was recorded at least ten times. The chain uses TRBV6-4 and TRBJ1-6, with D unclear. Trimming removed 0 bases at V and 5 bases at J, with 8 bases between. Germline assignment: CDR1 MRHNA and CDR2 SNTAGT. CDR3 length: 15 amino acids. CDR3 in amino acids: CASSDSWEHNSPLHF. The CDR3 nucleotides read TGTGCCAGCAGTGACTCTTGGGAACATAATTCACCCCTCCACTTT.

This clonotype was recorded many times. V usage is TRBV6-6 and J usage is TRBJ2-1, with D possibly being TRBD2 (6 bases). The V end lost 7 bases, the J end lost 1 base, and 11 bases lay between the germline ends. The germline V gene encodes CDR1 MNHNY and CDR2 SVGAGI (reference sequence). The length of the CDR3 is 14 residues. CDR3 DNA sequence: TGTGCCAGCATTCAGGAGGGGTCCTACAATGAGCAGTTCTTC. This translates into CASIQEGSYNEQFF.

This clonotype was counted ten times or more. The chain uses TRBV5-6 and TRBJ2-7; D might be TRBD2 (5 bases). The CDR3 runs to 14 residues. The V end lost 4 bases, the J end lost 6 bases, and 17 bases lay between the germline ends. CDR1 SGHDT and CDR2 YYEEEE come from the germline V gene. CDR3 in amino acids: CASSGWTRSGEQYF. The CDR3 DNA follows: TGTGCCAGCAGCGGATGGACGCGGAGCGGCGAGCAGTACTTC.